This TCR beta chain came from a study of blood T cell repertoires in COVID-19. Study details: Both acute and convalescent COVID-19 samples were obtained from the United States, Italy and Spain.

Individuals drawn from 24 US areas were about 18 to 100 years old. Two negative PCRs, clearance, or symptom resolution were required of recovered Cohort 3 donors. V trimming: 6 bases; J trimming: 8 bases; junction bases outside the gene matches: 9. The CDR3 is 14 amino acids. From germline, CDR1 is SEHNR and CDR2 FQNEAQ (reference sequence). Authors' analysis steps: Estimation of nucleated cell counts was performed using reference gene primer amplification. Method: immunoSEQ multiplex PCR; TCRdb's copy keeps in-frame clones and lacks some. That table is the source of V, J and clone size, and D and trimming were worked out from the DNA. The sample lists 200,000 to 250,000 clones; 88% were seen once.

V and J are TRBV7-9 and TRBJ1-4; 7 positions agree with TRBD1. This receptor was taken from a woman aged 25 to 39 who had recovered from COVID-19. The sample consisted of PBMCs or T cells enriched from blood (not recorded which). The CDR3 is CASRSGEGGEKLFF. CDR3 bases: TGTGCCAGCAGATCAGGGGAAGGGGGCGAAAAACTGTTTTTT.